This TCR beta chain was found in a study of T cell repertoires in cytomegalovirus infection. Study conclusions and caveats: Carriers of CMV plus the relevant HLA were identified by cumulative public TCR beta family frequency. The ex vivo response showed dominance by HLA-C-restricted CMV-specific TCR beta clonotypes.

This CDR3 spans 14 amino acids. V shed 3 bases, J shed 7 bases, and the junction held 6 bases outside the gene matches. Germline V gene lookup returns CDR1 LNHNV and CDR2 YYDKDF (reference sequence). Comments on this clonotype: What it recognizes is unknown.

A single record per CDR3 protein comes from TCRdb applying MiXCR to the reads. The table includes around 100,000 distinct CDR3 sequences, 23% detected once. This receptor was identified in a human donor in good health (CMV status not recorded). Some clones in this sample may be carry-over from other donors' samples. This chain links TRBV15 with TRBJ1-1, with 9 positions matching TRBD1. Material: CD8+ T cells from PBMCs. CDR3 residues: CATSSVQGAFEAFF. In DNA, the CDR3 is TGTGCCACCAGCAGCGTACAGGGGGCTTTTGAAGCTTTCTTT. Looking up the rest from reference TRBV15 and TRBJ1-1 gives the full variable domain: DAMVIQNPRYQVTQFGKPVTLSCSQTLNHNVMYWYQQKSSQAPKLLFHYYDKDFNNEADTPDNFQSRRPNTSFCFLDIRSPGLGDTAMYLCATSSVQGAFEAFFGQGTRLTVV.